This T cell receptor beta chain was sequenced for a study of cytomegalovirus exposure and HLA in healthy donors (dated by TCRdb to 2017 to 2019). About the investigation overall: According to an earlier analysis of 587 of the donors, 200 million or so T cells yielded some 110 million unique TCR beta sequences and about 300 Gb of sequence data. An earlier analysis of approximately 500 of the donors applied high-throughput TCR beta sequencing to assess whether each TCR beta V gene segment acted as functional or pseudogenic. Among roughly 400 genotyped donors of the cohort, an average of approximately 240,000 unique TCR beta nucleotide sequences was sequenced per donor, of which about 20% were non-productive. The study was designed to test whether signatures of past pathogen exposure could be identified by cataloging public T cell receptors. Of the roughly 420 genotyped donors, roughly 80% were placed in the genetic ancestry cluster associated with self-reported Caucasian donors. Class I and class II HLA loci were covered by the typing at four-digit resolution. A later analysis re-analyzed previously published TCR beta repertoires from approximately 670 donors and added high-resolution HLA genotyping to study TCR occurrence patterns. Rather than drawing on any new phenotypic data, the later analysis identified candidate immune exposures from TCR beta sequences and the way those sequences occurred across donors. To predict cytomegalovirus infection status, the study combined high-throughput TCR immunosequencing, statistical association of individual TCRs with disease status, and machine learning. All discovery cohort repertoires had been generated using a single sequencing platform. The study profiled the T cell repertoires of 500 to 800 subjects by immunosequencing and related them to cytomegalovirus serostatus. Along with the approximately 650-subject first cohort, a separate validation cohort of around 110 different subjects was used. Donor age, sex, ethnicity and CMV serostatus were compiled together with the repertoire data. Typing coverage differed by locus: A, B, C, DRB1 and DQB1 were typed in about 620-640 donors, DQA1 in around 500, DPA1 in around 600, and DPB1 in 450 to 490. A later genetic analysis used genome-wide SNP genotypes for about three fifths of the roughly 700 donors, treating that subset as a discovery cohort. An early release that covered about 600 HLA-typed donors contained around 300 gigabases of sequencing data and 70 million to 100 million unique TCR sequences. Because of strong linkage in the cohort, a handful of DR-DQ haplotypes were treated as single units for association and clustering. Beyond this particular receptor, the publication reports: Assigning TCR associations to individual alleles was difficult when HLA alleles, especially DR and DQ, strongly co-occurred. A later genetic analysis associated a missense DCLRE1C variant with V-gene and J-gene trimming of TCR beta chains, and an independent cohort replicated the association. In both the original and validation cohorts, the classifier was reported to diagnose cytomegalovirus status with high specificity and sensitivity. In an earlier analysis of some 500 of the donors, most TCR beta V segments appeared in productive rearrangements about 87% or about 30% of the time, broadly matching IMGT annotations. Correlated functional status among segregating V segments might be attributable to linkage disequilibrium, but an unknown experimental factor could not be ruled out. In a later analysis, several top co-occurrence clusters were reported to appear linked to parvovirus B19, influenza, CMV and Epstein-Barr virus. A further reported finding was that TCR beta sequences accurately predicted the HLA-A and HLA-B alleles for most subjects in the first cohort. According to a later genetic analysis, donors in an Asian-associated ancestry cluster had fewer N-insertions in productive TCRs than the roughly 700-donor mean. At a false discovery rate of 0.05, a later analysis linked about 16,000 TCR beta sequences to specific HLA alleles. In this cohort, only TCR beta chains were sequenced, and detectable features were limited by the absence of alpha or paired-chain data. The earlier analysis of about 600 of the donors excluded around 17 rarely observed V segments, including chromosome 9 orphons, because counts were too low. The authors suggested that the approach could potentially be extended to other disease states and immunological phenotypes. Most TCR sequences were seen in very few donors, while some public TCRs were found in many individuals. A few of the identified cytomegalovirus-associated TCR beta chains were confirmed in vitro to be specific for cytomegalovirus antigens. The study listed 150 to 200 TCR beta chains as associated with cytomegalovirus. The only immune exposure information available for the cohort was CMV serostatus. In a later analysis, HLA-associated TCR beta chains showed more clonal expansion and lower generation probabilities than non-associated chains that were equally common. Sequencing depth was assumed to be roughly uniform across donors in the presence/absence analyses, though that assumption may not hold. A later analysis found that most CMV-associated TCR beta chains appeared HLA-restricted, with HLA associations seemingly driven largely by CMV exposure. In a later analysis, TCR association rates were found to vary across HLA loci, with the most associated TCRs seen for DRB1 alleles and the fewest for HLA-C alleles. A group of highly shared sequence variants was considered likely to be a technical artifact of the sequencing pipeline. HLA typing was unavailable for some donors at each locus, so association tests used only the typed subset. Some IMGT-functional V segments, including TRBV6-2 and TRBV6-3, could not be distinguished by the 87-base-pair reads and were therefore excluded.

Preparation of the library involved the immunoSEQ multiplex PCR assay. For the multiplex PCR, a mixture combining 60 forward primers for TCR Vbeta segments and 13 reverse primers for TCR Jbeta segments was used. Amplification of the CDR3 region of rearranged TCR beta genes was performed with a multiplex PCR assay on genomic DNA. The Illumina HiSeq System was used to sequence the amplified TCR beta libraries as 87-base-pair reads. In the authors' own workflow: Across the 500 to 850 repertoires, a later analysis counted approximately 75 million unique TCR beta chains, some 11 million of which were shared by at least two donors. Raw reads were error-corrected and collapsed into unique sequences with a nearest-neighbor algorithm that merged closely related sequences to remove PCR and sequencing errors. V, D and J gene segments were assigned by aligning CDR3 sequences to IMGT reference sequences. For a sequence to be retained, at least a six-nucleotide match to both a V gene segment and a J gene segment was required. Rearrangements were classified as productive when the CDR3 lacked stop codons and remained in frame with V and J, and all other rearrangements were classified as non-productive. Following IMGT convention, CDR3 was defined as the stretch from the second conserved V-encoded cysteine up to the conserved J-encoded phenylalanine. The earlier analysis of 500 to 650 of the donors excluded any sequence lacking an unambiguous match to a single V gene segment. In an earlier analysis of approximately 590 of the donors, V segments were called functional above 56.7% productive rearrangements and were called segregating when the between-donor standard deviation exceeded 5%. To diagnose cytomegalovirus status from the catalog of TCR beta chain sequences, a statistical classification framework was built. A later analysis assigned V and J genes by comparing TCR nucleotide sequences with IMGT/GENE-DB human TR gene sequences. The TCRdist pipeline was used in a later analysis to assign CDR3 sequences and most-parsimonious VDJ recombination scenarios. A later analysis defined each TCR beta chain by its CDR3 amino acid sequence plus V-gene family, and excluded reads lacking a unique V-gene family. A later analysis removed 550 to 650 highly shared, low-generation-probability nucleotide sequences to deal with suspected cross-contamination and a sequencing artifact. In a later analysis, a clonal expansion index was calculated for each public chain from normalized within-repertoire ranks of inferred template counts. Generation probabilities in a later analysis came from a VDJ recombination model fitted to out-of-frame rearrangements, and those results were checked against IGoR. In a later analysis, TCR-TCR, TCR-HLA and TCR-CMV co-occurrence was scored with hypergeometric tests, and a repertoire-size bias correction was applied to TCR pairs. In a later analysis, false discovery rates were estimated by permuting HLA or CMV assignments 20 times. A later analysis grouped co-occurring TCRs with DBSCAN, adding TCRdist sequence similarity when clustering within HLA-allele-positive subsets. For co-occurrence clustering, repertoires with fewer than 30,000 or more than 120,000 public chains were excluded, along with a handful of repertoires with anomalous nucleotide sharing. Held by TCRdb, this immuneACCESS table contains in-frame sequences only and omits some clones. Under half of the omission traces to an unresolved V gene where checked; the cause of the rest is unknown. V, J and clone size are taken as reported in that table, and D and trimming were inferred from the DNA itself. The table for this sample lists some 130,000 clones; roughly 83% of them were counted only once. The biggest ten clones account for over 0.95% of the sample.

Remarks on this clone: Its recognized antigen is unknown. No much larger clonotype is one base removed from it; base qualities were not supplied.

CDR1 and CDR2, per the germline V gene (reference sequence), are SGHNT and YYREEE. The CDR3 starts with the cysteine, ends with the phenylalanine, and has 18 residues. The CDR3 DNA has 54 bases and is translated from base 1. Trimming takes 0 bases from V and 0 bases from J, and the germline ends sit 18 bases apart. In total, roughly 710 healthy bone marrow donors made up the cohort. All cohort members were sampled while nominally healthy, although unrecorded immune exposures were likely present. The donor was CMV seronegative and belonged to the group of 352 seronegative cohort members. A peripheral blood sample was provided by each donor, and peripheral blood mononuclear cells were used for TCR beta sequencing. Genomic DNA extraction from the blood cell samples was performed with the Qiagen DNeasy Blood Extraction Kit.

The sequence was collected from a girl aged 2-10 years in good health and CMV-seronegative. The sequencing input was PBMCs. This receptor chain uses TRBV5-4 and TRBJ1-2; TRBD1 is perhaps the D gene, given 5 matching bases. Read as DNA, the sequence is TGTGCCAGCAGCTTGGCTTTTGACAGCGAGTTAGCTAACTATGGCTACACCTTC. Translation gives CASSLAFDSELANYGYTF. When the CDR3 is completed using the reference TRBV5-4 and TRBJ1-2 genes on either side, the full variable domain is ETGVTQSPTHLIKTRGQQVTLRCSSQSGHNTVSWYQQALGQGPQFIFQYYREEENGRGNFPPRFSGLQFPNYSSELNVNALELDDSALYLCASSLAFDSELANYGYTFGSGTRLTVV.